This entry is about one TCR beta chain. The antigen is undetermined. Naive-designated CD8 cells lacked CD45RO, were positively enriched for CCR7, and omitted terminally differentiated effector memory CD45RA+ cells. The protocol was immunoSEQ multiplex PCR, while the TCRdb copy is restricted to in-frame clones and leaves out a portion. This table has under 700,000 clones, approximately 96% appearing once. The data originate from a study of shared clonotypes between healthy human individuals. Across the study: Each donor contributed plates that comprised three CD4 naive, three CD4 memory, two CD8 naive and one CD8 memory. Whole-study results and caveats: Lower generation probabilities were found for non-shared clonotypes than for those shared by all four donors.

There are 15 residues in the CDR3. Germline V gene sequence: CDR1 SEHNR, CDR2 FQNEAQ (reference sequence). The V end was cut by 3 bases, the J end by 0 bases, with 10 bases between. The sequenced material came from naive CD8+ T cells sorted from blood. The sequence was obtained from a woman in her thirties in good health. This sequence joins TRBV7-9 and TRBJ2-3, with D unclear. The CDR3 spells CASSLTVTSTDTQYF. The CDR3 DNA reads TGTGCCAGCAGCTTGACCGTGACTAGCACAGATACGCAGTATTTT.